This TCR beta chain comes out of a study of cytomegalovirus exposure and HLA in healthy donors (dated 2017 in TCRdb). Background on the whole study: In an earlier analysis of 450 to 750 of the donors, about 270 Gb of sequence data and 90 million to 130 million unique TCR beta sequences from roughly 200 million T cells were reported. Approximately 310 gigabases of sequencing data and approximately 92 million unique TCR sequences made up an early release that covered about 640 HLA-typed donors. Of the roughly 400 genotyped donors, 81% fell in the genetic ancestry cluster associated with self-reported Caucasian donors. The study was designed to test whether signatures of past pathogen exposure could be identified by cataloging public T cell receptors. Using immunosequencing, the study profiled T cell repertoires from around 680 subjects and related those repertoires to cytomegalovirus serostatus. Besides the first cohort of roughly 660 subjects, a separate validation cohort made up of 120 different subjects was used. To predict cytomegalovirus infection status, the study brought together high-throughput TCR immunosequencing, statistical association of individual TCRs with disease status, and machine learning. In a later analysis, previously published TCR beta repertoires from 550 to 700 donors were re-analyzed and high-resolution HLA genotyping was added so that TCR occurrence patterns could be studied. In the later analysis, no new phenotypic data were used to find candidate immune exposures; instead, reliance was placed on TCR beta sequences and their occurrence across donors. To decide whether each TCR beta V gene segment behaved as functional or pseudogenic, an earlier analysis of 587 of the donors relied on high-throughput TCR beta sequencing. Alongside the repertoire data, information on donor age, sex, ethnicity and CMV serostatus was compiled. Genome-wide SNP genotypes for about 65% of the 666 donors were used in a later genetic analysis, which treated that subset as a discovery cohort. All discovery cohort repertoires had been generated using a single sequencing platform. Class I and class II HLA loci were covered by the typing at four-digit resolution. Typing coverage differed by locus: A, B, C, DRB1 and DQB1 were typed in about 629-640 donors, DQA1 in roughly 500, DPA1 in around 610, and DPB1 in 400 to 480. Roughly 5 DR-DQ haplotypes were handled as single units for association and clustering, since linkage in the cohort was strong. Among around 400 genotyped donors of the cohort, an average of around 220,000 unique TCR beta nucleotide sequences was sequenced per donor, of which approximately 19% were non-productive.

The method was the immunoSEQ multiplex PCR assay. The multiplex PCR relied on a mix of 60 forward primers for TCR Vbeta segments and 13 reverse primers for TCR Jbeta segments. A multiplex PCR assay on genomic DNA amplified the CDR3 region of rearranged TCR beta genes. Amplified TCR beta libraries were sequenced as 87-base-pair reads on the Illumina HiSeq System. The paper's data handling went like this. In a later analysis, some 80 million unique TCR beta chains were counted across the approximately 670 repertoires, and roughly 11 million of these chains were shared by at least two donors. Raw reads were error-corrected and collapsed into unique sequences by a nearest-neighbor algorithm in which closely related sequences were merged to remove PCR and sequencing errors. Alignment of CDR3 sequences to IMGT reference sequences was used to assign V, D and J gene segments. Each retained sequence needed at least a six-nucleotide match to both a V gene segment and a J gene segment. A rearrangement counted as productive if the CDR3 had no stop codons and remained in frame with V and J, and every other rearrangement counted as non-productive. CDR3 was defined according to IMGT convention as the region running from the second conserved V-encoded cysteine to the conserved J-encoded phenylalanine. The earlier analysis of 450 to 750 of the donors excluded any sequence lacking an unambiguous match to a single V gene segment. In an earlier analysis of some 590 of the donors, a V segment was called functional when productive rearrangements were above 56.7%, and segregating when the standard deviation between donors exceeded 5%. A statistical classification framework was developed to diagnose cytomegalovirus status using the catalog of TCR beta chain sequences. In a later analysis, TCR nucleotide sequences were compared against IMGT/GENE-DB human TR gene sequences so that V and J genes could be assigned. Using the TCRdist pipeline, a later analysis assigned CDR3 sequences along with most-parsimonious VDJ recombination scenarios. In a later analysis, every TCR beta chain was defined by the combination of its CDR3 amino acid sequence and its V-gene family, and reads without a unique V-gene family were dropped. To address suspected cross-contamination and a sequencing artifact, a later analysis removed 550 to 750 highly shared, low-generation-probability nucleotide sequences. For each public chain, a later analysis derived a clonal expansion index from normalized ranks of inferred template counts within each repertoire. A later analysis computed generation probabilities with a VDJ recombination model fitted to out-of-frame rearrangements, and checked the results against IGoR. In a later analysis, TCR-TCR, TCR-HLA and TCR-CMV co-occurrence was scored with hypergeometric tests, and a repertoire-size bias correction was applied to TCR pairs. False discovery rates were estimated in a later analysis by permuting HLA or CMV assignments 20 times. In a later analysis, co-occurring TCRs were grouped using DBSCAN, and TCRdist sequence similarity was added for clustering within HLA-allele-positive subsets. Co-occurrence clustering excluded repertoires with fewer than 30,000 or more than 120,000 public chains, plus five with anomalous nucleotide sharing. Sourced from immuneACCESS, this table was stored by TCRdb with only in-frame sequences that have V and J called. A share of the clones is absent; for the studies checked, an unresolved V gene accounts for under half, and the remainder has no known explanation. The V and J calls and clone size come from that table; D and trimming were worked out from the DNA. The sample yields around 190,000 clones; over 60% were counted once. About 1% of the sample is in the top ten clones.

Based on the germline V gene, the CDR1 and CDR2 sequences are SGHDT and YYEEEE. The germline V and J ends show losses of 2 bases and 8 bases respectively, and no gene match explains 1 base of the junction. The CDR3 runs 13 amino acids, cysteine and phenylalanine included. The retained sequence is limited to the CDR3, 39 bases, with the frame set at the first base. The paper as a whole reports these results and caveats: The earlier analysis of approximately 540 of the donors excluded over 15 rarely observed V segments, including chromosome 9 orphons, because counts were too low. Roughly uniform sequencing depth across donors was assumed in presence/absence analyses, although this assumption may not hold. A later genetic analysis reported fewer N-insertions in productive TCRs among donors in an Asian-associated ancestry cluster than the roughly 620-donor mean. A later analysis found that most CMV-associated TCR beta chains appeared HLA-restricted, with HLA associations seemingly driven largely by CMV exposure. A group of highly shared sequence variants was considered likely to be a technical artifact of the sequencing pipeline. The study listed 150 to 200 TCR beta chains as associated with cytomegalovirus. A further reported finding was that TCR beta sequences accurately predicted the HLA-A and HLA-B alleles for most subjects in the first cohort. An earlier analysis of approximately 530 of the donors showed that most TCR beta V segments appeared in productive rearrangements either about 87% or about 30% of the time, which broadly matched IMGT annotations. In a later genetic analysis, a missense DCLRE1C variant was associated with V-gene and J-gene trimming of TCR beta chains, and the association was replicated in an independent cohort. Some IMGT-functional V segments, including TRBV6-2 and TRBV6-3, could not be distinguished by the 87-base-pair reads and were therefore excluded. According to a later analysis, TCR association rates differed among HLA loci, with DRB1 alleles showing the most associated TCRs and HLA-C alleles showing the fewest. In a later analysis, HLA-associated TCR beta chains showed more clonal expansion and lower generation probabilities than non-associated chains that were equally common. At a false discovery rate of 0.05, a later analysis linked 16,951 TCR beta sequences to specific HLA alleles. In vitro tests confirmed that a few of the cytomegalovirus-associated TCR beta chains recognize cytomegalovirus antigens. A later analysis reported that several top co-occurrence clusters appeared linked to parvovirus B19, influenza, CMV and Epstein-Barr virus. When HLA alleles, especially DR and DQ, strongly co-occurred, TCR associations were difficult to assign to individual alleles. Linkage disequilibrium might explain the correlated functional status among segregating V segments, but an unknown experimental factor could not be excluded. CMV serostatus was the only immune exposure information available for the cohort. Cytomegalovirus status was reported to be diagnosed by the classifier with high specificity and sensitivity in both the original and validation cohorts. In this cohort, only TCR beta chains were sequenced, and detectable features were limited by the absence of alpha or paired-chain data. The authors suggested that the approach could potentially be generalized to other disease states and immunological phenotypes. Because HLA typing was missing for some donors at each locus, association tests included only the typed subset. Across donors, most TCR sequences were observed very rarely, whereas some public TCRs were present in many individuals.

The cohort consisted of some 670 healthy bone marrow donors. At the time of sampling, all cohort members were nominally healthy, though unrecorded immune exposures were likely present. The donor was CMV seronegative and was included in the group of over 300 seronegative cohort members. Every donor gave a peripheral blood sample, and the peripheral blood mononuclear cells from that sample were used for TCR beta sequencing. The Qiagen DNeasy Blood Extraction Kit was used to extract genomic DNA from the blood cell samples. The table lists this clone with a few counts. This clone's antigen is unknown. No much larger clonotype is one base removed from it; base qualities were not supplied.

The chain is encoded by TRBV5-6 joined to TRBJ2-3; 11 bases in the junction line up with TRBD2. The source is a woman aged 40 to 49 in good health and CMV-seronegative. Sequenced sample: PBMCs. The bases are TGTGCCAGCAGCTTAACTAGCGGGAGTACGCAGTATTTT. This gives the protein CASSLTSGSTQYF.